This T cell receptor beta chain was observed in a study of regulatory T cells in long-lasting Graves disease. Across the study: Persistence in Graves' disease required over 5 years of antithyroid drugs plus positive TSH receptor antibodies.

Arm-PCR of CDR3 regions and iRepertoire HTBI primers were used to build TCR beta libraries. TCRdb re-analysed the multiplex PCR reads in MiXCR, keeping a single row per CDR3 protein. The sample lists approximately 360,000 distinct CDR3 sequences, 20% to 25% occurring once. The CDR3 contains 15 residues. Trimming took 1 base from V and 3 from J, leaving 16 bases between them. CDR1 DFQATT and CDR2 SNEGSKA come from the germline V gene (reference sequence). The time point denotes: persistent/refractory GD, antithyroid drugs over 5 years with positive TRAb. After RNA was extracted from PBMCs, the TCR library was made from it. This clonotype has a handful of counts.

This chain uses TRBV20-1 with TRBJ2-7; possibly TRBD2 for D (6 bases). The sequenced sample was peripheral blood mononuclear cells (PBMCs), obtained when the disease was refractory, from a patient treated with antithyroid drugs. This receptor was identified in a middle-aged woman with Graves disease. In DNA form, the CDR3 reads TGCAGTGCTAGAGTACTGGCGGGGAAAAACTACGAGCAGTACTTC. Encoded protein: CSARVLAGKNYEQYF.